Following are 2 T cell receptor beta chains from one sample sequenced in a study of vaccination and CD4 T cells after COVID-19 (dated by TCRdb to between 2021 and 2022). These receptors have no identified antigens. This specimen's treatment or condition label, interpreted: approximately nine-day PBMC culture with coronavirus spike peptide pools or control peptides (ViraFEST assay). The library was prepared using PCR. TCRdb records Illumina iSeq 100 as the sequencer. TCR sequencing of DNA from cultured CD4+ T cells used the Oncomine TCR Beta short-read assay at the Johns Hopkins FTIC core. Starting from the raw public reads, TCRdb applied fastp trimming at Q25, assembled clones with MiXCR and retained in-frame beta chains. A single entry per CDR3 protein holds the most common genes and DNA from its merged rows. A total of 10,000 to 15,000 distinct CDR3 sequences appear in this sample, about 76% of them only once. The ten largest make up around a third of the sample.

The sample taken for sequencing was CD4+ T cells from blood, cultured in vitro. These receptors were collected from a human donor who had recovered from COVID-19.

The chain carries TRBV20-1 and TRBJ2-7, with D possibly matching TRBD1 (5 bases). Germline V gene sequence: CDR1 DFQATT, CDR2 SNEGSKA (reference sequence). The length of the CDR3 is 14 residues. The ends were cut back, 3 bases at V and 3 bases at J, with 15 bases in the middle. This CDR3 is CSASGQGLGYEQYF. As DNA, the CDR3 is TGCAGTGCTAGCGGGCAGGGCTTGGGCTACGAGCAGTACTTC.

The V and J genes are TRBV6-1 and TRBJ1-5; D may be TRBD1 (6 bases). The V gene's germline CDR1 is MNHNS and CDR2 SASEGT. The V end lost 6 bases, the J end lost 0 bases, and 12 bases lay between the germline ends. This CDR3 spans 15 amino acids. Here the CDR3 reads CASSRGADSNQPQHF. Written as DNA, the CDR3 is TGTGCCAGCAGCAGGGGCGCTGATAGCAATCAGCCCCAGCATTTT.